The clone carrying this T cell receptor beta chain was recorded at least ten times. Antigen specificity is unknown. Researchers took RNA transcripts and amplified the TCR beta CDR3 regions from them. The HTBI set primed first-round TCR CDR3 RT-PCR. TCRdb re-called the multiplex PCR reads with MiXCR, one entry per CDR3 protein. The data show more than 500,000 distinct CDR3 sequences, 35% to 55% seen once. The data derive from a study of T cells in Graves' hyperthyroidism and ophthalmopathy. Study-wide results and caveats: Within blood appeared most thyroid clonotypes that had expanded above 0.001. Onset of ophthalmopathy came a median approximately 6.5 months after the model predicted it.

Criteria for exclusion of patients were uncontrolled infection, other autoimmune disease, pregnancy or lactation. V lost 8 bases to trimming and J lost 1 base; unmatched junction nucleotides: 9. CDR3 length equals 15 residues. The sequenced material came from peripheral blood or thyroid tissue (not recorded which). The V and J genes are TRBV12-3 or TRBV12-4 and TRBJ2-5, with TRBD2 matching 8 bases. This TCR came from an adult woman with Graves' disease, either hyperthyroidism or ophthalmopathy (not recorded which). CDR3 amino acids: CASRSGSPLQETQYF. The CDR3 region has the DNA TGTGCCAGCCGGAGCGGGAGCCCCCTCCAAGAGACCCAGTACTTC.